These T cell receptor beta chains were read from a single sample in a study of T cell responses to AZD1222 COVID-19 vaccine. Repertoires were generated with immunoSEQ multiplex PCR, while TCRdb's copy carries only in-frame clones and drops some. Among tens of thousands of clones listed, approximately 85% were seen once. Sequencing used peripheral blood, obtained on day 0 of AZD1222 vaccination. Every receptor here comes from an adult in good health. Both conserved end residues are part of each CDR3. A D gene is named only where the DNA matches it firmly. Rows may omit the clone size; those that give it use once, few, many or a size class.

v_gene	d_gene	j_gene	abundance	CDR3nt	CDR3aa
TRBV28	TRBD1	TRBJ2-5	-	TGTGCCAGCAGTTCCCCTGGGACAGGGGAGACCCAGTACTTC	CASSSPGTGETQYF
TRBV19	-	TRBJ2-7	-	TGTGCCAGTAGCGGACAGGCGGGACACGAGCAGTACTTC	CASSGQAGHEQYF
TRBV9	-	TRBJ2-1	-	TGTGCCAGCAGCGCCGGGACTGACAATGAGCAGTTCTTC	CASSAGTDNEQFF
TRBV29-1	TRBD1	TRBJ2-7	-	TGCAGCGTTCTTTTACAGGGGTACGAGCAGTACTTC	CSVLLQGYEQYF
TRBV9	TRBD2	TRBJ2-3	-	TGTGCCAGCAGCGTAGAGTTAGGGGCGGGGGGAGTCACAGATACGCAGTATTTT	CASSVELGAGGVTDTQYF
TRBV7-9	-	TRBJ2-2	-	TGTGCCAGCAGCTTAGCGCTCGGGCCCGGGGAGCTGTTTTTT	CASSLALGPGELFF
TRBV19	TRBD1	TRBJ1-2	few	TGTGCCAGTAAACAGGGGGCTCGGGACTATGGCTACACCTTC	CASKQGARDYGYTF
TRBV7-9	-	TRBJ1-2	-	TGTGCCAGCAGCTTAGGCGGGGGTGGTAACTATGGCTACACCTTC	CASSLGGGGNYGYTF
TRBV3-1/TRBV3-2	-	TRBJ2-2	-	TGTGCCAGCTCCCAGGGCCGAAACACCGGGGAGCTGTTTTTT	CASSQGRNTGELFF
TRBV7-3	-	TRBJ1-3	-	TGTGCCAGCGGGAACCCCTCTGGAAACACCATATATTTT	CASGNPSGNTIYF
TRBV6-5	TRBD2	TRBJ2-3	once	TGTGCCTCCCGGGGGGGACACACAGATACGCAGTATTTT	CASRGGHTDTQYF
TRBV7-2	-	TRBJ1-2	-	TGTGCCAGCAGCCCCACCCCCCCCCTTCCGGACGGCGGCTACACCTTC	CASSPTPPLPDGGYTF
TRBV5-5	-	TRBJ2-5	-	TGTGCCAGCAGCACCCCTGGGGGCGAGGAGACCCAGTACTTC	CASSTPGGEETQYF
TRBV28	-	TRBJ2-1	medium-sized	TGTGCCAGCAGTCCCCGGGCTAGAGGCAATGAGCAGTTCTTC	CASSPRARGNEQFF
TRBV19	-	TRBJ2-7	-	TGTGCCAGTAGCAGGGAAGGTGCCTACGAGCAGTACTTC	CASSREGAYEQYF